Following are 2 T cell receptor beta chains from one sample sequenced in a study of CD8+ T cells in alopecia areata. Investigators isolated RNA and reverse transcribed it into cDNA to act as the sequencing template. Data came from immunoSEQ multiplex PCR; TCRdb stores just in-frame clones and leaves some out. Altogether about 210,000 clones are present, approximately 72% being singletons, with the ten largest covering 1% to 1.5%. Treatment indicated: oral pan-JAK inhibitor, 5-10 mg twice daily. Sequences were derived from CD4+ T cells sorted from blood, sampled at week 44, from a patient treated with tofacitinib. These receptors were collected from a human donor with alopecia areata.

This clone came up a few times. The CDR3 DNA is TGCAGCGCAGGCGACACGGCAAGGGATACGCAGTATTTT. Translating it yields CSAGDTARDTQYF. This chain joins TRBV29-1 and TRBJ2-3; no clear D. The V gene lost 7 bases and the J gene lost 6 bases, with 17 bases spanning the gap. CDR1 is SQVTM, CDR2 ANQGSEA, per germline. The CDR3 contains 13 residues.

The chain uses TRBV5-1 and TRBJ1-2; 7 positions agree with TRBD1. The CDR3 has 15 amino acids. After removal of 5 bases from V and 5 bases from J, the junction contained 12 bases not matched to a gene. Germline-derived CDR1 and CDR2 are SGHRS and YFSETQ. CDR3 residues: CASRRDSHFSYGYTF. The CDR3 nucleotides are TGCGCCAGCAGGCGGGACAGCCACTTCTCATATGGCTACACCTTC.